The 26 T cell receptor beta chains in this list originate from one sample, sequenced in a study of blood T cell repertoires in COVID-19. Sequenced by immunoSEQ multiplex PCR; TCRdb stores in-frame clones only, minus some. The table has under 140,000 clones, over 60% seen once; the top ten hold 15% to 20%. The sequencing sample was made of peripheral blood. These receptor sequences come from a woman aged 80 or over with active or convalescent COVID-19.

Written as DNA, the CDR3 is TGTGCCAGCTCACCATTTTCCTCCGGGACAGGGGTATACAATGAGCAGTTCTTC. Translation gives CASSPFSSGTGVYNEQFF. This chain joins TRBV18 and TRBJ2-1; 10 nucleotides align to TRBD1. With 2 bases clipped from V and 4 bases from J, the junction kept 11 bases outside the gene matches. This CDR3 contains 18 residues. Germline lookup yields CDR1 KGHSH and CDR2 LQKENI. The full variable domain, in which reference TRBV18 and TRBJ2-1 provide the parts outside the CDR3, is NAGVMQNPRHLVRRRGQEARLRCSPMKGHSHVYWYRQLPEEGLKFMVYLQKENIIDESGMPKERFSAEFPKEGPSILRIQQVVRGDSAAYFCASSPFSSGTGVYNEQFFGPGTRLTVL.

This clone has only a few counts. The V gene is TRBV5-8, the J gene TRBJ2-3, with TRBD1 as a possible D gene (5 bases). Between the trimmed V and J ends, which lost 4 bases and 8 bases, there was a span of 17 bases. The CDR3 runs to 14 residues. The germline gives CDR1 SGHTS, CDR2 YDEGEE. CDR3 residues: CASSARLGRGTQYF. CDR3 DNA sequence: TGTGCCAGCAGCGCCAGACTGGGAAGGGGTACGCAGTATTTT.

The chain has TRBV7-2 and TRBJ2-7, with 7 bases identical to TRBD2. Trimming removed 5 bases from V and 1 base from J; junction bases left unmatched: 5. This CDR3 is built from 14 residues. Per germline, CDR1 SGHTA and CDR2 FQGNSA. CDR3 protein: CASSPRRESYEQYF. CDR3 sequence (DNA): TGTGCCAGCAGCCCTCGGCGGGAGTCCTACGAGCAGTACTTC.

This chain joins TRBV28 and TRBJ2-7; TRBD2 agrees at 11 bases. The V segment lost 6 bases and the J segment 1 base; nucleotides outside the gene matches: 8. Germline lookup yields CDR1 MDHEN and CDR2 SYDVKM. This CDR3 region has 16 residues. The CDR3 loop is CASRYRRLAGSYEQYF. The CDR3 region has the DNA TGTGCCAGCAGATATCGGCGACTAGCGGGATCCTACGAGCAGTACTTC.

In its sample, this clone was seen once. V gene TRBV28 combines with J gene TRBJ2-3; maybe TRBD1 (6 bases). This CDR3 is built from 16 residues. Germline values: CDR1 MDHEN, CDR2 SYDVKM. V gave up 3 bases and J gave up 3 bases, with 16 bases separating them. CDR3 region: CASSFLRVRGTDTQYF. CDR3 sequence (DNA): TGTGCCAGCAGTTTCCTTCGGGTCAGGGGTACAGATACGCAGTATTTT. Full variable domain (rest looked up from reference TRBV28 and TRBJ2-3): DVKVTQSSRYLVKRTGEKVFLECVQDMDHENMFWYRQDPGLGLRLIYFSYDVKMKEKGDIPEGYSVSREKKERFSLILESASTNQTSMYLCASSFLRVRGTDTQYFGPGTRLTVL.

The V gene is TRBV5-1, the J gene TRBJ2-1; D possibly corresponds to TRBD1 (5 bases). The CDR3 runs 13 residues. Germline assignment: CDR1 SGHRS and CDR2 YFSETQ. Deletions cut 1 base from V and 12 bases from J, with 14 bases between. CDR3 in DNA: TGCGCCAGCAGCTTGAGAAAGGGGTATTGGCAGTTCTTC. Encoded protein: CASSLRKGYWQFF. Looking up the rest from reference TRBV5-1 and TRBJ2-1 gives the full variable domain: KAGVTQTPRYLIKTRGQQVTLSCSPISGHRSVSWYQQTPGQGLQFLFEYFSETQRNKGNFPGRFSGRQFSNSRSEMNVSTLELGDSALYLCASSLRKGYWQFFGPGTRLTVL.

This clone was recorded once. The V call is TRBV28, the J call TRBJ1-1; D gene uncertain. The germline CDR1 and CDR2 sequences are MDHEN and SYDVKM. Trimming cost V 5 bases and J 1 base, with 8 bases left between them. The CDR3 length is 13 residues. The CDR3 nucleotides read TGTGCCAGCAGTCAAAACTGGAACACTGAAGCTTTCTTT. It encodes CASSQNWNTEAFF.

The chain recombines TRBV5-1 with TRBJ2-7; TRBD2 aligns across 10 bases. The junction had 17 bases not matched to a gene; V was cut back by 7 bases and J by 7 bases. This CDR3 has 16 residues. Germline V gives CDR1 SGHRS, CDR2 YFSETQ. CDR3 residues: CASRPYGLAGEGEQYF. CDR3 DNA sequence: TGCGCCAGCCGCCCCTATGGCCTAGCGGGGGAGGGGGAGCAGTACTTC.

The chain carries TRBV28 and TRBJ1-2, with 8 positions matching TRBD1. V dropped 6 bases and J dropped 8; count of bases not matched to a gene: 11. Germline V CDR1 and CDR2: MDHEN, SYDVKM. This CDR3 has 14 amino acids. CDR3 sequence: CASSLSDRVGGYTF. The CDR3 nucleotides are TGTGCCAGCAGCCTTTCGGACAGGGTAGGCGGCTACACCTTC.

The chain combines TRBV5-1 with TRBJ2-3; 13 nucleotides match TRBD2. This CDR3 region has 19 residues. Germline CDR1 reads SGHRS; CDR2 reads YFSETQ. The junction had 9 bases not matched to a gene; V was cut back by 0 bases and J by 2 bases. The CDR3 DNA sequence: TGCGCCAGCAGCTTGGTAAAACTAGCGGGAGGGTCTGTCACAGATACGCAGTATTTT. It codes for CASSLVKLAGGSVTDTQYF.

This clone appeared a few times. This chain connects TRBV9 to TRBJ2-3; TRBD2 agrees at 11 bases. With 0 bases clipped from V and 4 bases from J, the junction kept 10 bases outside the gene matches. This CDR3 contains 18 residues. The germline CDR1 and CDR2 sequences are SGDLS and YYNGEE. This chain's CDR3 is CASSVAPIAGGTPDTQYF. The CDR3 region has the DNA TGTGCCAGCAGCGTAGCCCCCATAGCGGGAGGGACCCCAGATACGCAGTATTTT.

J is TRBJ2-3 and V is TRBV9, with 10 bases matching TRBD1. This CDR3 has 14 amino acids. J lost 3 bases, V lost 4 bases, and 2 bases had no gene match. Germline CDR1 SGDLS, CDR2 YYNGEE. The CDR3 loop is CASSRGQGTDTQYF. CDR3 DNA: TGTGCCAGCAGCCGGGGACAGGGGACAGATACGCAGTATTTT.

The chain links TRBV12-5 to TRBJ1-2, with no clear D. CDR1 is LGHNT, CDR2 FRNRAP, per germline. The CDR3 extends over 16 amino acids. V shed 4 bases and J shed 4 bases, with 19 bases lying between them. The CDR3 DNA sequence: TGTGCTAGTGGTTGGTACAGTGGGCAAACCCCCTATGGCTACACCTTC. It translates to CASGWYSGQTPYGYTF.

The chain joins TRBV9 to TRBJ2-1, with 12 nucleotides matching TRBD2. The CDR3 contains 17 residues. J gave up 8 bases and V 4 bases, and 13 bases lay outside the gene matches. Per the germline V gene, CDR1 is SGDLS and CDR2 is YYNGEE. The CDR3 DNA reads as TGTGCCAGCAGCTCACAAACTCCTAGCGGGAGGGCCTATGAGCAGTTCTTC. Residues: CASSSQTPSGRAYEQFF.

The rearrangement uses TRBV30 and TRBJ2-4; TRBD2 might be the D (5 bases). The CDR3 spans 12 residues. CDR1 and CDR2 (germline): GTSNPN, SVGIG (reference sequence). The V gene lost 3 bases and the J gene lost 7 bases, with 10 bases spanning the gap. CDR3 protein: CAWSPPGNIQYF. Here the CDR3 DNA reads TGTGCCTGGAGCCCGCCGGGGAACATTCAGTACTTC. The variable domain in full, completed from reference TRBV30 and TRBJ2-4, reads SQTIHQWPATLVQPVGSPLSLECTVEGTSNPNLYWYRQAAGRGLQLLFYSVGIGQISSEVPQNLSASRPQDRQFILSSKKLLLSDSGFYLCAWSPPGNIQYFGAGTRLSVL.

The table lists this clone with a few counts. The chain recombines TRBV18 with TRBJ2-1; maybe TRBD1 (6 bases). Trimming left V 6 bases short and J 3 bases short, with 15 bases between. Germline V gene data show CDR1 as KGHSH and CDR2 as LQKENI. The CDR3 consists of 15 residues. The CDR3 loop reads CASSPGTRIYNEQFF. The CDR3 DNA reads as TGTGCCAGCTCCCCCGGGACAAGAATCTACAATGAGCAGTTCTTC. The entire variable domain, with the rest obtained from reference TRBV18 and TRBJ2-1, is as follows: NAGVMQNPRHLVRRRGQEARLRCSPMKGHSHVYWYRQLPEEGLKFMVYLQKENIIDESGMPKERFSAEFPKEGPSILRIQQVVRGDSAAYFCASSPGTRIYNEQFFGPGTRLTVL.

As to this clone: One junction end does not reproduce the germline sequence, and a read error may be involved. The V call is TRBV18, the J call TRBJ2-7; 8 positions match TRBD1. This CDR3 has 14 amino acids. In germline, CDR1 is KGHSH, CDR2 LQKENI. The CDR3 nucleotides read TGTGCCAGCTCGCCCGGGACAGGCTCTAACGGCTTCGACTTC. Translation: CASSPGTGSNGFDF.

CDR3 coding DNA: TGCGCCAGCAGCCAAGAATTCGGTTCCGCGCGTAAAGATACGTTCTTC. It translates to CASSQEFGSARKDTFF. The V call is TRBV4-1, the J call TRBJ2-1, with no clear D. Looked up from germline, CDR1 is MGHRA and CDR2 is YSYEKL. V was pared by 0 bases and J by 15 bases, with 24 bases between. The CDR3 contains 16 residues.

The chain combines TRBV2 with TRBJ2-7; 9 nucleotides match TRBD2. This CDR3 is built from 14 residues. The trim removed 3 bases at V and 2 bases at J, leaving 2 bases unmatched. CDR1 SNHLY and CDR2 FYNNEI come from the germline V gene. For the CDR3, the DNA is TGTGCCAGCAGTGACGCTAGCGGGACCTACGAGCAGTACTTC. The encoded protein is CASSDASGTYEQYF.

The chain is built from TRBV2 and TRBJ2-6, with D tentatively TRBD1 (6 bases). CDR1 and CDR2 from the germline V gene are SNHLY and FYNNEI. V lost 6 bases, J lost 0 bases, and 18 bases lay in between. The CDR3 consists of 18 residues. The CDR3 DNA reads TGTGCCAGCAGCCTGTCAGGACAGACGAGCTCTGGGGCCAACGTCCTGACTTTC. It translates to CASSLSGQTSSGANVLTF.

The chain is built from TRBV7-8 and TRBJ2-2; unclear D gene. Germline assignment: CDR1 SGHVS and CDR2 FQNEAQ. V lost 5 bases to trimming and J lost 6 bases, with 7 bases between them. The CDR3 sequence is 12 residues long. DNA of the CDR3: TGTGCCAGCAGCCCTAGGTCCGGGGAGCTGTTTTTT. Protein: CASSPRSGELFF.

V and J are TRBV4-2 and TRBJ2-1, with 9 bases fitting TRBD2. V trimming: 3 bases; J trimming: 8 bases; junction bases outside the gene matches: 8. The CDR3 sequence is 15 residues long. Germline V CDR1 and CDR2: LGHNA, YNFKEQ. The CDR3, as DNA: TGTGCCAGCAGCCAGGATAGCGGGAGAGGTTATGAGCAGTTCTTC. This encodes CASSQDSGRGYEQFF.

This chain connects TRBV18 to TRBJ1-4; D gene uncertain. Deletions cut 1 base from V and 4 bases from J, with 7 bases between. Germline CDR1 KGHSH, CDR2 LQKENI. The CDR3 has 14 residues. In DNA form, the CDR3 reads TGTGCCAGCTCACCACAGCATCTTAATGAAAAACTGTTTTTT. Translation: CASSPQHLNEKLFF.

CDR3 DNA: TGTGCCAGCAGCCAAGGGGCCCAAGAGACCCAGTACTTC. This sequence encodes CASSQGAQETQYF. This chain joins TRBV7-3 and TRBJ2-5; weak D call: TRBD1 (5 bases). V was clipped by 5 bases and J by 1 base, with 8 bases between them. CDR3 length equals 13 residues. Germline V CDR1 and CDR2: SGHTA, FQGTGA.

The chain has TRBV10-3 and TRBJ2-3; D unresolved. From germline, CDR1 is ENHRY and CDR2 SYGVKD. V shed 4 bases and J shed 0 bases, with 11 bases lying between them. The CDR3 sequence is 15 residues long. In DNA, the CDR3 is TGTGCCATCAGTGCCAGGCAGGTTAGCACAGATACGCAGTATTTT. Protein product: CAISARQVSTDTQYF.

This clone was picked up a small number of times. This chain connects TRBV5-1 to TRBJ2-7; 8 nucleotides match TRBD1. The trim removed 5 bases at V and 1 base at J, leaving 5 bases unmatched. There are 14 residues in the CDR3. Germline V gives CDR1 SGHRS, CDR2 YFSETQ. The CDR3 reads CASRPGTGSYEQYF. The CDR3, as DNA: TGCGCCAGCAGACCCGGGACAGGTTCCTACGAGCAGTACTTC.